Given below is one T cell receptor beta chain in context. Its antigen is not known. Using immunoSEQ multiplex PCR, the repertoire was profiled, and TCRdb retains in-frame clones only, with some absent. Among 65,000 to 80,000 clones, under 95% were seen once, and the ten largest hold 9.5% to 12%. These data belong to a study of OX40 agonist ivuxolimab in advanced cancers. Study-level points and caveats: CD8+ T cells showed, on average, more clonal expansion than CD4+ cells. Researchers did not establish what antigens the expanded peripheral T cells target.

The source of this sequence is an adult with an advanced solid tumor such as melanoma, head and neck, liver or kidney cancer. The sample consisted of CD4+ or CD8+ T cells sorted from blood, taken in a trial of the OX40 agonist ivuxolimab.

This CDR3 is CASSPTRGQGAIDGYTF. The CDR3 nucleotides are TGTGCCAGCAGCCCTACCCGTGGGCAGGGGGCGATAGATGGCTACACCTTC. The chain is built from TRBV7-9 and TRBJ1-2; 8 bases agree with TRBD1. CDR1 SEHNR and CDR2 FQNEAQ come from the germline V gene (reference sequence). This CDR3 is 17 amino acids long. Trimming removed 5 bases from V and 6 bases from J; junction bases left unmatched: 17.